A selection of T cell receptor beta chains follows, all from one sample in a study of cytomegalovirus exposure and HLA in healthy donors. Method: immunoSEQ multiplex PCR; TCRdb's copy keeps in-frame clones and lacks some. The table records around 150,000 clones, about 9.2% of them present only once. What was sequenced was PBMCs. The receptors here all came from a woman aged 40 to 50 in good health and CMV-seropositive. CDR3s include the opening cysteine and the closing phenylalanine or tryptophan. Fields, in order: V gene, D gene, clone size, J gene, CDR3 protein, CDR3 DNA. A D gene is named only where the DNA matches it firmly. Clone size is given for some rows only: seen once, a few or many times, or a class if the clone is expanded.

v_gene: TRBV2
d_gene: .
abundance: .
j_gene: TRBJ1-1
CDR3aa: CASREARVGKDGGAFF
CDR3nt: TGTGCCAGCAGGGAGGCCCGAGTGGGGAAGGATGGAGGGGCTTTCTTT

v_gene: TRBV6-6
d_gene: TRBD2
abundance: few
j_gene: TRBJ2-7
CDR3aa: CATSGTSGGAYYEQYF
CDR3nt: TGTGCCACCTCCGGGACTAGCGGGGGGGCGTACTACGAGCAGTACTTC

v_gene: TRBV5-6
d_gene: TRBD1
abundance: .
j_gene: TRBJ1-1
CDR3aa: CASSLDRVNTEAFF
CDR3nt: TGTGCCAGCAGCCTGGACAGGGTGAACACTGAAGCTTTCTTT

v_gene: TRBV4-1
d_gene: TRBD1
abundance: few
j_gene: TRBJ1-1
CDR3aa: CASSQDSRTGETEAFF
CDR3nt: TGCGCCAGCAGCCAAGATAGTAGGACAGGGGAGACTGAAGCTTTCTTT

v_gene: TRBV9
d_gene: TRBD2
abundance: .
j_gene: TRBJ2-2
CDR3aa: CASSTRTSVGVGELFF
CDR3nt: TGTGCCAGCAGCACCCGGACTAGTGTCGGCGTCGGGGAGCTGTTTTTT

v_gene: TRBV29-1
d_gene: TRBD2
abundance: few
j_gene: TRBJ2-1
CDR3aa: CSGGRGGYNEQFF
CDR3nt: TGCAGCGGGGGACGGGGGGGCTACAATGAGCAGTTCTTC

v_gene: TRBV19
d_gene: .
abundance: .
j_gene: TRBJ1-4
CDR3aa: CASRLDRSPNEKLFF
CDR3nt: TGTGCCAGTCGGCTCGACAGATCACCTAATGAAAAACTGTTTTTT

v_gene: TRBV5-1
d_gene: .
abundance: .
j_gene: TRBJ2-7
CDR3aa: CASSWGLRQGGHEQYF
CDR3nt: TGCGCCAGCAGCTGGGGATTGAGGCAGGGAGGCCACGAGCAGTACTTC

v_gene: TRBV5-8
d_gene: .
abundance: few
j_gene: TRBJ1-2
CDR3aa: CASSSSGLGPYGYTF
CDR3nt: TGTGCCAGCAGCTCCTCCGGACTGGGCCCCTATGGCTACACCTTC

v_gene: TRBV10-3
d_gene: TRBD2
abundance: .
j_gene: TRBJ2-5
CDR3aa: CAISQIAGGETQYF
CDR3nt: TGTGCCATCAGCCAGATAGCGGGTGGAGAGACCCAGTACTTC

v_gene: TRBV5-5
d_gene: TRBD1
abundance: .
j_gene: TRBJ1-1
CDR3aa: CASSLPGQGHTEAFF
CDR3nt: TGTGCCAGCAGTTTGCCGGGACAGGGGCACACTGAAGCTTTCTTT

v_gene: TRBV11-2
d_gene: .
abundance: .
j_gene: TRBJ1-6
CDR3aa: CASSLVISSPLHF
CDR3nt: TGTGCCAGCAGCTTAGTTATCAGTTCACCCCTCCACTTT

v_gene: TRBV18
d_gene: .
abundance: .
j_gene: TRBJ1-1
CDR3aa: CASSRTGRYDTEAFF
CDR3nt: TGTGCCAGCTCACGTACGGGAAGGTATGACACTGAAGCTTTCTTT

v_gene: TRBV10-3
d_gene: .
abundance: few
j_gene: TRBJ2-2
CDR3aa: CAISAGPDTGELFF
CDR3nt: TGTGCCATCAGTGCAGGGCCGGACACCGGGGAGCTGTTTTTT

v_gene: TRBV9
d_gene: TRBD2
abundance: few
j_gene: TRBJ2-2
CDR3aa: CASSVAGGNTGELFF
CDR3nt: TGTGCCAGCAGCGTGGCGGGGGGAAACACCGGGGAGCTGTTTTTT

v_gene: TRBV7-9
d_gene: .
abundance: .
j_gene: TRBJ1-6
CDR3aa: CASSFSSYNSPLHF
CDR3nt: TGTGCCAGCAGCTTCAGCTCCTATAATTCACCCCTCCACTTT

v_gene: TRBV10-2
d_gene: .
abundance: .
j_gene: TRBJ1-1
CDR3aa: CASSEWRGGRTEAFF
CDR3nt: TGCGCCAGCAGTGAGTGGAGGGGCGGGAGAACAGAAGCTTTCTTT

v_gene: TRBV20-1
d_gene: .
abundance: few
j_gene: TRBJ1-5
CDR3aa: CSALGQLTQHF
CDR3nt: TGCAGTGCTCTAGGACAGCTAACCCAGCATTTT

v_gene: TRBV21-1
d_gene: .
abundance: .
j_gene: TRBJ2-7
CDR3aa: CASSRQGANEQYF
CDR3nt: TGTGCCAGCAGCAGACAGGGGGCTAACGAGCAGTACTTC

v_gene: TRBV11-2
d_gene: .
abundance: .
j_gene: TRBJ1-4
CDR3aa: CASSPTSEKLFF
CDR3nt: TGTGCCAGCAGCCCTACGAGCGAAAAACTGTTTTTT

v_gene: TRBV27
d_gene: TRBD1
abundance: .
j_gene: TRBJ1-4
CDR3aa: CASSLHRGVGAQKLFF
CDR3nt: TGTGCCAGCAGTCTGCACAGGGGTGTGGGGGCCCAAAAACTGTTTTTT

v_gene: TRBV2
d_gene: .
abundance: .
j_gene: TRBJ1-2
CDR3aa: CASIPPGLRQDYGYTF
CDR3nt: TGTGCCAGCATCCCCCCCGGATTACGGCAGGACTATGGCTACACCTTC

v_gene: TRBV2
d_gene: .
abundance: .
j_gene: TRBJ2-7
CDR3aa: CASSDGREGIEQYF
CDR3nt: TGTGCCAGCAGTGACGGCAGGGAAGGGATCGAGCAGTACTTC

v_gene: TRBV7-2
d_gene: TRBD2
abundance: few
j_gene: TRBJ2-2
CDR3aa: CASSSGLAGGNGELFF
CDR3nt: TGTGCCAGCAGCTCGGGACTAGCGGGGGGTAACGGGGAGCTGTTTTTT

v_gene: TRBV6-6
d_gene: .
abundance: few
j_gene: TRBJ1-3
CDR3aa: CASSLPGPSGNTIYF
CDR3nt: TGTGCCAGCAGTTTACCGGGTCCCTCTGGAAACACCATATATTTT

v_gene: TRBV11-2
d_gene: TRBD1
abundance: .
j_gene: TRBJ2-7
CDR3aa: CASSSPSGTGGRWYEQYF
CDR3nt: TGTGCCAGCAGCTCCCCGTCGGGGACAGGGGGTCGTTGGTACGAGCAGTACTTC

v_gene: TRBV15
d_gene: .
abundance: .
j_gene: TRBJ1-1
CDR3aa: CATAPENTEAFF
CDR3nt: TGTGCCACCGCCCCAGAGAACACTGAAGCTTTCTTT

v_gene: TRBV10-1
d_gene: .
abundance: .
j_gene: TRBJ1-3
CDR3aa: CASSESGGPHTIYF
CDR3nt: TGCGCCAGCAGTGAGTCGGGGGGACCGCACACCATATATTTT

v_gene: TRBV28
d_gene: .
abundance: few
j_gene: TRBJ1-2
CDR3aa: CASSLGKLNYGYTF
CDR3nt: TGTGCCAGCAGTTTAGGTAAGCTAAACTATGGCTACACCTTC

v_gene: TRBV7-9
d_gene: TRBD2
abundance: few
j_gene: TRBJ2-3
CDR3aa: CASSLATSGTDTQYF
CDR3nt: TGTGCCAGCAGCTTAGCGACTAGCGGCACAGATACGCAGTATTTT

v_gene: TRBV7-8
d_gene: .
abundance: .
j_gene: TRBJ1-4
CDR3aa: CASKLSGATNEKLFF
CDR3nt: TGTGCCAGCAAGTTGTCGGGTGCAACTAATGAAAAACTGTTTTTT

v_gene: TRBV13
d_gene: TRBD1
abundance: .
j_gene: TRBJ2-5
CDR3aa: CASSPDRGPQETQYF
CDR3nt: TGTGCCAGCAGCCCAGACAGGGGCCCCCAAGAGACCCAGTACTTC

v_gene: TRBV6-5
d_gene: .
abundance: .
j_gene: TRBJ1-1
CDR3aa: CASSFTDPAGVTEAFF
CDR3nt: TGTGCCAGCAGTTTCACCGACCCGGCCGGGGTCACTGAAGCTTTCTTT

v_gene: TRBV21-1
d_gene: .
abundance: .
j_gene: TRBJ2-1
CDR3aa: CASSPGVREQFF
CDR3nt: TGTGCCAGCAGCCCGGGGGTGAGGGAGCAGTTCTTC

v_gene: TRBV5-5
d_gene: .
abundance: few
j_gene: TRBJ2-2
CDR3aa: CASSFRAGKDTGELFF
CDR3nt: TGTGCCAGCAGCTTTCGGGCAGGGAAAGACACCGGGGAGCTGTTTTTT

v_gene: TRBV6-5
d_gene: .
abundance: .
j_gene: TRBJ2-3
CDR3aa: CASSSTGIADTQYF
CDR3nt: TGTGCCAGCAGTTCGACAGGAATTGCAGATACGCAGTATTTT

v_gene: TRBV5-1
d_gene: TRBD1
abundance: few
j_gene: TRBJ2-3
CDR3aa: CASSLGGLQGSDTQYF
CDR3nt: TGCGCCAGCAGCTTGGGAGGGTTACAGGGGTCAGATACGCAGTATTTT

v_gene: TRBV4-3
d_gene: .
abundance: .
j_gene: TRBJ1-2
CDR3aa: CASSQDRLGEGSYGYTF
CDR3nt: TGCGCCAGCAGCCAAGATCGGTTGGGGGAGGGGTCCTATGGCTACACCTTC

v_gene: TRBV6-1
d_gene: .
abundance: .
j_gene: TRBJ1-4
CDR3aa: CAIPRGTIRHGKLFF
CDR3nt: TGTGCCATCCCTCGAGGAACGATTCGGCACGGAAAACTGTTTTTT

v_gene: TRBV2
d_gene: .
abundance: .
j_gene: TRBJ1-2
CDR3aa: CASSVTAYGYTF
CDR3nt: TGTGCCAGCAGTGTGACAGCTTACGGCTACACCTTC

v_gene: TRBV15
d_gene: .
abundance: few
j_gene: TRBJ2-2
CDR3aa: CATLVNPNTGELFF
CDR3nt: TGTGCCACCCTAGTAAACCCGAACACCGGGGAGCTGTTTTTT

v_gene: TRBV7-6
d_gene: TRBD1
abundance: few
j_gene: TRBJ2-7
CDR3aa: CASSSPGQGGEQYF
CDR3nt: TGTGCCAGCAGCTCTCCGGGACAGGGTGGCGAGCAGTACTTC

v_gene: TRBV5-1
d_gene: .
abundance: .
j_gene: TRBJ2-7
CDR3aa: CASSLAQGDTYEQYF
CDR3nt: TGCGCCAGCAGCTTAGCACAGGGAGATACCTACGAGCAGTACTTC

v_gene: TRBV18
d_gene: TRBD1
abundance: few
j_gene: TRBJ2-7
CDR3aa: CASSPYRDSLYEQYF
CDR3nt: TGTGCCAGCTCACCATACCGGGACAGCCTCTACGAGCAGTACTTC

v_gene: TRBV27
d_gene: .
abundance: few
j_gene: TRBJ1-2
CDR3aa: CASSPPGPVGSSYTF
CDR3nt: TGTGCCAGCAGTCCCCCAGGCCCCGTTGGATCTAGCTACACCTTC

v_gene: TRBV6-5
d_gene: .
abundance: few
j_gene: TRBJ2-7
CDR3aa: CASSYSYSSYEQYF
CDR3nt: TGTGCCAGCAGTTACTCGTACAGTTCCTACGAGCAGTACTTC

v_gene: TRBV18
d_gene: .
abundance: few
j_gene: TRBJ1-5
CDR3aa: CASSPNQGGGPQHF
CDR3nt: TGTGCCAGCTCACCCAACCAGGGAGGAGGGCCCCAGCATTTT

v_gene: TRBV11-3
d_gene: .
abundance: few
j_gene: TRBJ2-5
CDR3aa: CASSLAPGQETQYF
CDR3nt: TGTGCCAGCAGCTTAGCCCCAGGCCAAGAGACCCAGTACTTC

v_gene: TRBV7-2
d_gene: TRBD1
abundance: .
j_gene: TRBJ1-2
CDR3aa: CASSDRGPFYGYTF
CDR3nt: TGTGCCAGCAGCGACAGGGGCCCTTTCTATGGCTACACCTTC

v_gene: TRBV14
d_gene: .
abundance: .
j_gene: TRBJ1-6
CDR3aa: CASRGLGGNSPLHF
CDR3nt: TGTGCCAGCAGGGGACTAGGAGGTAATTCACCCCTCCACTTT

v_gene: TRBV15
d_gene: TRBD1
abundance: .
j_gene: TRBJ2-3
CDR3aa: CATSSGTGQTGTDTQYF
CDR3nt: TGTGCCACCAGCAGCGGGACAGGCCAGACGGGCACAGATACGCAGTATTTT